The rows below give T cell receptor beta chains drawn from one sample of a study of CD8 T cells in ankylosing spondylitis. MiXCR, applied by TCRdb to the 5' RACE reads, yields one record per CDR3 protein. The sample lists 500,000 to 550,000 distinct CDR3 sequences, roughly 12% occurring once. Sequenced material: blood, either unsorted or a sorted T cell fraction (not recorded which). The receptors were gathered from a male donor with ankylosing spondylitis. Each CDR3 is given with its conserved first and last residue. The D gene is left open where the match is weak. Clone size is stated in some rows and not others, as once, few, many or a class when expanded.

d_call: TRBD1
v_call: TRBV11-2
j_call: TRBJ1-1
clone_size: few
cdr3_aa: CASSPGTARNTEAFF
cdr3_nt: TGTGCCAGCAGCCCCGGGACAGCTAGGAACACTGAAGCTTTCTTT

d_call: .
v_call: TRBV7-8
j_call: TRBJ1-3
clone_size: many
cdr3_aa: CASSLAAAGGNTIYF
cdr3_nt: TGTGCCAGCAGCTTAGCGGCGGCAGGAGGAAACACCATATATTTT

d_call: .
v_call: TRBV10-3
j_call: TRBJ2-4
clone_size: many
cdr3_aa: CAISESNIQYF
cdr3_nt: TGTGCCATCAGTGAGTCGAACATTCAGTACTTC

d_call: .
v_call: TRBV20-1
j_call: TRBJ2-3
clone_size: .
cdr3_aa: CSARSPSGATDTQYF
cdr3_nt: TGCAGTGCTAGATCCCCGTCAGGGGCCACAGATACGCAGTATTTT

d_call: TRBD2
v_call: TRBV18
j_call: TRBJ2-1
clone_size: many
cdr3_aa: CASSPVSGGSYNEQFF
cdr3_nt: TGTGCCAGCTCACCAGTTAGCGGGGGCTCCTACAATGAGCAGTTCTTC

d_call: .
v_call: TRBV12-3/TRBV12-4
j_call: TRBJ1-1
clone_size: few
cdr3_aa: CASSFGYGGDTEAFF
cdr3_nt: TGTGCCAGCAGTTTCGGGTATGGAGGGGACACTGAAGCTTTCTTT

d_call: TRBD2
v_call: TRBV10-3
j_call: TRBJ2-1
clone_size: few
cdr3_aa: CAISEPSGSINEQFF
cdr3_nt: TGTGCCATCAGTGAGCCTAGCGGGTCGATCAATGAGCAGTTCTTC

d_call: .
v_call: TRBV7-2
j_call: TRBJ1-4
clone_size: .
cdr3_aa: CASSLAPWAGEKLFF
cdr3_nt: TGTGCCAGCAGCTTAGCGCCGTGGGCCGGTGAAAAACTGTTTTTT

d_call: TRBD2
v_call: TRBV6-4
j_call: TRBJ2-2
clone_size: .
cdr3_aa: CASSTLAATGELFF
cdr3_nt: TGTGCCAGCAGTACCCTAGCGGCAACCGGGGAGCTGTTTTTT

d_call: .
v_call: TRBV2
j_call: TRBJ2-3
clone_size: .
cdr3_aa: CASSTSGLVQYF
cdr3_nt: TGTGCCAGCAGTACTTCAGGGCTGGTGCAGTATTTT

d_call: .
v_call: TRBV20-1
j_call: TRBJ2-3
clone_size: .
cdr3_aa: CSARRGLATDTQYF
cdr3_nt: TGCAGTGCTAGGCGGGGCCTTGCCACAGATACGCAGTATTTT

d_call: TRBD1
v_call: TRBV20-1
j_call: TRBJ1-2
clone_size: .
cdr3_aa: CSATSGTVYGYTF
cdr3_nt: TGCAGTGCCACCTCCGGGACAGTATATGGCTACACCTTC

d_call: TRBD2
v_call: TRBV6-6
j_call: TRBJ2-1
clone_size: .
cdr3_aa: CASSRLAGESSF
cdr3_nt: TGTGCCAGCAGCCGACTAGCGGGAGAGAGTTCCTTC

d_call: .
v_call: TRBV20-1
j_call: TRBJ2-1
clone_size: few
cdr3_aa: CSAPEDNYNEQFF
cdr3_nt: TGCAGTGCCCCCGAGGATAACTACAATGAGCAGTTCTTC

d_call: .
v_call: TRBV7-2
j_call: TRBJ2-2
clone_size: many
cdr3_aa: CASSLIGGRAGGELFF
cdr3_nt: TGTGCCAGCAGCTTAATTGGGGGGAGAGCTGGCGGGGAGCTGTTTTTT

d_call: .
v_call: TRBV11-2
j_call: TRBJ2-1
clone_size: few
cdr3_aa: CASTSGLSSYNEQFF
cdr3_nt: TGTGCCAGCACAAGCGGATTAAGCTCCTACAATGAGCAGTTCTTC

d_call: TRBD2
v_call: TRBV6-5
j_call: TRBJ2-1
clone_size: few
cdr3_aa: CASSYSTLAAYNEQFF
cdr3_nt: TGTGCCAGCAGTTACTCGACACTAGCGGCATACAATGAGCAGTTCTTC

d_call: TRBD1
v_call: TRBV25-1
j_call: TRBJ1-6
clone_size: many
cdr3_aa: CASRQTGHYNSPLHF
cdr3_nt: TGTGCCAGCAGACAGACAGGGCACTATAATTCACCCCTCCACTTT

d_call: .
v_call: TRBV28
j_call: TRBJ2-5
clone_size: few
cdr3_aa: CASSSSLPTETQYF
cdr3_nt: TGTGCCAGCAGTTCATCCTTACCCACCGAGACCCAGTACTTC

d_call: .
v_call: TRBV29-1
j_call: TRBJ2-3
clone_size: few
cdr3_aa: CSVGRADTQYF
cdr3_nt: TGCAGCGTGGGACGAGCAGATACGCAGTATTTT

d_call: TRBD2
v_call: TRBV2
j_call: TRBJ2-5
clone_size: .
cdr3_aa: CASRSGSGGRKTQYF
cdr3_nt: TGTGCCAGCAGGTCCGGGAGCGGGGGAAGAAAGACCCAGTACTTC

d_call: .
v_call: TRBV5-1
j_call: TRBJ2-7
clone_size: many
cdr3_aa: CASSFGGQGNGEQYF
cdr3_nt: TGCGCCAGCAGCTTTGGGGGGCAGGGTAATGGCGAGCAGTACTTC

d_call: .
v_call: TRBV7-9
j_call: TRBJ2-5
clone_size: many
cdr3_aa: CASSLEDTPQYF
cdr3_nt: TGTGCCAGCAGCTTAGAAGACACACCTCAGTACTTC

d_call: TRBD2
v_call: TRBV9
j_call: TRBJ2-4
clone_size: few
cdr3_aa: CASSVGREALTF
cdr3_nt: TGTGCCAGCAGCGTTGGGAGGGAGGCCCTCACCTTC

d_call: .
v_call: TRBV18
j_call: TRBJ2-3
clone_size: few
cdr3_aa: CASSPSPAGRLTDTQYF
cdr3_nt: TGTGCCAGCTCACCCTCCCCGGCAGGTCGTCTCACAGATACGCAGTATTTT

d_call: .
v_call: TRBV2
j_call: TRBJ2-2
clone_size: few
cdr3_aa: CASRASSRNTGELFF
cdr3_nt: TGTGCCAGCAGGGCGTCTAGCAGGAACACCGGGGAGCTGTTTTTT

d_call: .
v_call: TRBV7-9
j_call: TRBJ2-1
clone_size: .
cdr3_aa: CASSVGQALHNEQFF
cdr3_nt: TGTGCCAGCAGCGTGGGGCAGGCACTCCACAATGAGCAGTTCTTC

d_call: TRBD2
v_call: TRBV4-1
j_call: TRBJ2-1
clone_size: few
cdr3_aa: CASSQDSGGGRAFNEQFF
cdr3_nt: TGCGCCAGCAGCCAAGATTCAGGTGGCGGGAGGGCCTTCAATGAGCAGTTCTTC

d_call: .
v_call: TRBV7-9
j_call: TRBJ2-3
clone_size: .
cdr3_aa: CASSFLLGTDTQYF
cdr3_nt: TGTGCCAGCAGCTTCCTCCTCGGCACAGATACGCAGTATTTT

d_call: TRBD2
v_call: TRBV20-1
j_call: TRBJ2-1
clone_size: many
cdr3_aa: CSAPHSLAGLHNEQFF
cdr3_nt: TGCAGTGCTCCCCATTCCCTAGCGGGACTTCACAATGAGCAGTTCTTC

d_call: .
v_call: TRBV30
j_call: TRBJ2-1
clone_size: few
cdr3_aa: CAWTWGLNEQFF
cdr3_nt: TGTGCCTGGACCTGGGGCCTCAATGAGCAGTTCTTC

d_call: .
v_call: TRBV12-5
j_call: TRBJ2-3
clone_size: .
cdr3_aa: CASGLGRSTDTQYF
cdr3_nt: TGTGCTAGTGGTTTGGGACGGAGCACAGATACGCAGTATTTT

d_call: .
v_call: TRBV9
j_call: TRBJ1-2
clone_size: .
cdr3_aa: CASSVDWGRSGYTF
cdr3_nt: TGTGCCAGCAGCGTAGATTGGGGGCGAAGTGGCTACACCTTC

d_call: .
v_call: TRBV29-1
j_call: TRBJ1-3
clone_size: .
cdr3_aa: CSVEDGRSGNTIYF
cdr3_nt: TGCAGCGTTGAAGACGGGAGGTCCGGAAACACCATATATTTT

d_call: .
v_call: TRBV10-3
j_call: TRBJ2-3
clone_size: .
cdr3_aa: CAIRTGDIDTQYF
cdr3_nt: TGTGCCATCAGAACTGGGGACATAGATACGCAGTATTTT

d_call: .
v_call: TRBV11-2
j_call: TRBJ2-6
clone_size: .
cdr3_aa: CASIHQAGANVLTF
cdr3_nt: TGTGCCAGCATCCATCAGGCAGGGGCCAACGTCCTGACTTTC

d_call: .
v_call: TRBV7-2
j_call: TRBJ1-2
clone_size: many
cdr3_aa: CASSLGWGYTF
cdr3_nt: TGTGCCAGCAGCTTGGGTTGGGGCTACACCTTC

d_call: TRBD2
v_call: TRBV3-1
j_call: TRBJ2-3
clone_size: .
cdr3_aa: CASSQDPRLGEGVEDTQYF
cdr3_nt: TGTGCCAGCAGCCAAGATCCCCGATTGGGGGAGGGCGTTGAAGATACGCAGTATTTT

d_call: .
v_call: TRBV12-3/TRBV12-4
j_call: TRBJ2-4
clone_size: many
cdr3_aa: CASSQQAKNIQYF
cdr3_nt: TGTGCCAGCAGTCAGCAAGCCAAAAACATTCAGTACTTC

d_call: .
v_call: TRBV5-1
j_call: TRBJ2-2
clone_size: many
cdr3_aa: CASSFAGESTGELFF
cdr3_nt: TGCGCCAGCAGCTTTGCAGGGGAGAGCACCGGGGAGCTGTTTTTT

d_call: TRBD1
v_call: TRBV5-1
j_call: TRBJ2-1
clone_size: .
cdr3_aa: CASSLSQAGTELYNEQFF
cdr3_nt: TGCGCCAGCAGCTTATCACAGGCCGGGACAGAACTCTACAATGAGCAGTTCTTC

d_call: .
v_call: TRBV15
j_call: TRBJ1-2
clone_size: .
cdr3_aa: CATSSPGRNLYGYTF
cdr3_nt: TGTGCCACCAGCTCTCCTGGCAGGAACTTATATGGCTACACCTTC

d_call: .
v_call: TRBV7-2
j_call: TRBJ2-3
clone_size: .
cdr3_aa: CASSIIKLADTQYF
cdr3_nt: TGTGCCAGCAGCATAATCAAATTGGCAGATACGCAGTATTTT

d_call: .
v_call: TRBV7-2
j_call: TRBJ2-7
clone_size: few
cdr3_aa: CASSLVSSLSYEQYF
cdr3_nt: TGTGCCAGCAGCTTAGTGTCTAGTTTATCCTACGAGCAGTACTTC

d_call: TRBD2
v_call: TRBV20-1
j_call: TRBJ2-5
clone_size: .
cdr3_aa: CSAPTSGIPETQYF
cdr3_nt: TGCAGTGCACCGACTAGCGGGATACCAGAGACCCAGTACTTC

d_call: .
v_call: TRBV5-1
j_call: TRBJ2-7
clone_size: few
cdr3_aa: CASSLEQGFEQYF
cdr3_nt: TGCGCCAGCAGCTTGGAACAGGGTTTCGAGCAGTACTTC

d_call: TRBD1
v_call: TRBV29-1
j_call: TRBJ2-5
clone_size: many
cdr3_aa: CSAWTGVFGETQYF
cdr3_nt: TGCAGCGCTTGGACAGGGGTTTTTGGAGAGACCCAGTACTTC

d_call: .
v_call: TRBV10-3
j_call: TRBJ1-2
clone_size: .
cdr3_aa: CAISSGTESPYGYTF
cdr3_nt: TGTGCCATCAGCTCCGGGACGGAATCTCCCTATGGCTACACCTTC

d_call: TRBD2
v_call: TRBV28
j_call: TRBJ2-3
clone_size: .
cdr3_aa: CASSSPSGTPADTQYF
cdr3_nt: TGTGCCAGCAGTTCCCCCAGCGGGACCCCAGCAGATACGCAGTATTTT

d_call: .
v_call: TRBV7-2
j_call: TRBJ2-1
clone_size: few
cdr3_aa: CASSLAPVVDEQFF
cdr3_nt: TGTGCCAGCAGCTTAGCGCCGGTAGTAGATGAGCAGTTCTTC